The 32 T cell receptor beta chains below come from one sample, sequenced in a study of vaccination and CD4 T cells after COVID-19. For these TCRs, the target antigens are not known. With the Oncomine TCR Beta short-read assay, DNA from cultured CD4+ T cells was sequenced. TCRdb reprocessed the PCR reads with MiXCR, giving one entry per CDR3 protein. The sample lists several thousand distinct CDR3 sequences; less than 30% were seen once. Specified treatment: roughly 10-day PBMC culture with coronavirus spike peptide pools or control peptides (ViraFEST assay). CD4+ T cells of the unexposed donor were collected before the COVID-19 pandemic (2011-2018). Specimen: CD4+ T cells from blood, cultured in vitro. Receptors were obtained from a human donor in good health.

The table lists this clonotype with a few counts. J is TRBJ2-2 and V is TRBV20-1, with D possibly matching TRBD1 (5 bases). The CDR3 length is 13 residues. V lost 1 base to trimming and J lost 6 bases, with 9 bases between them. Germline lookup yields CDR1 DFQATT and CDR2 SNEGSKA (reference sequence). CDR3 coding DNA: TGCAGTGCTAGAGGGACATCCTCCGGGGAGCTGTTTTTT. Translation: CSARGTSSGELFF.

The chain joins TRBV11-2 to TRBJ2-5; D assignment may be TRBD1 or TRBD2 (6 bases each). V lost 7 bases and J lost 4, with 16 bases in between. There are 14 residues in the CDR3. Germline lookup yields CDR1 SGHAT and CDR2 FQNNGV. CDR3 loop: CASMWGAFRETQYF. CDR3 DNA: TGTGCCAGCATGTGGGGGGCCTTCCGAGAGACCCAGTACTTC.

This clonotype was counted between two and nine times. This sequence joins TRBV5-4 and TRBJ2-7; D gene unclear. This CDR3 is 14 amino acids long. The germline V gene has CDR1 SGHNT and CDR2 YYREEE (reference sequence). Deletions cut 0 bases from V and 0 bases from J, with 7 bases between. The CDR3 spells CASSLGGSSYEQYF. CDR3 sequence (DNA): TGTGCCAGCAGCTTGGGGGGAAGCTCCTACGAGCAGTACTTC.

This clonotype was counted only a few times. The CDR3 protein is CASSVPSEAQTSYEQYF. The CDR3 region has the DNA TGTGCCAGCAGTGTCCCTTCGGAGGCACAGACATCCTACGAGCAGTACTTC. The chain carries TRBV2 and TRBJ2-7; D possibly corresponds to TRBD2 (5 bases). The germline V gene encodes CDR1 SNHLY and CDR2 FYNNEI. V was trimmed by 4 bases and J by 1 base, leaving 20 bases between them. The CDR3 is 17 residues long.

The chain employs TRBV6-1 and TRBJ2-7; D might be TRBD2 (5 bases). CDR1 MNHNS and CDR2 SASEGT come from the germline V gene. V was trimmed by 8 bases and J by 2 bases, leaving 22 bases between them. The CDR3 has 16 residues. CDR3 in DNA: TGTGCCAGCCGAGTTTATCCGGGATCCTTCACCTACGAGCAGTACTTC. It specifies CASRVYPGSFTYEQYF.

The chain links TRBV6-5 to TRBJ1-1; D uncertain. V dropped 4 bases and J dropped 5 bases, with 11 bases sitting between them. The CDR3 consists of 13 residues. CDR1 and CDR2 (germline): MNHEY, SVGAGI. The CDR3 DNA sequence: TGTGCCAGCAGTTTGGGATTTTGGACTGAAGCTTTCTTT. Its protein is CASSLGFWTEAFF.

In its sample, this clonotype ranks as medium-sized (0.01 to 0.1%). The chain recombines TRBV15 with TRBJ2-3; D gene unclear. The V gene lost 0 bases and the J gene lost 6 bases, with 4 bases spanning the gap. The CDR3 sequence is 12 residues long. The germline CDR1 and CDR2 sequences are LNHNV and YYDKDF (reference sequence). DNA for the CDR3: TGTGCCACCAGCAGAGATATGGATACGCAGTATTTT. It is translated as CATSRDMDTQYF. The variable domain in full, with the rest retrieved from reference TRBV15 and TRBJ2-3, is DAMVIQNPRYQVTQFGKPVTLSCSQTLNHNVMYWYQQKSSQAPKLLFHYYDKDFNNEADTPDNFQSRRPNTSFCFLDIRSPGLGDTAMYLCATSRDMDTQYFGPGTRLTVL.

This clonotype was counted a few times. V usage is TRBV18 and J usage is TRBJ1-5; TRBD1 is a possible D gene (5 bases). The CDR3 sequence is 14 residues long. V was cut by 5 bases and J by 1 base, with 9 bases left in between. Germline V gives CDR1 KGHSH, CDR2 LQKENI. The CDR3 nucleotides read TGTGCCAGCTCAACCCGGGACAGCAATCAGCCCCAGCATTTT. The encoded protein is CASSTRDSNQPQHF.

Only a few counts were recorded for this clonotype. The chain employs TRBV7-9 and TRBJ2-1; 9 nucleotides match TRBD2. V was pared by 4 bases and J by 4 bases, with 11 bases of the junction left unmatched. Germline loops: CDR1 SEHNR, CDR2 FQNEAQ (reference sequence). This CDR3 spans 17 amino acids. The CDR3: CASSSLHSGGTYNEQFF. The CDR3 coding sequence is TGTGCCAGCAGCTCGTTACATAGCGGGGGCACATACAATGAGCAGTTCTTC.

This clonotype is labeled medium-sized (0.01 to 0.1%). The V call is TRBV19, the J call TRBJ1-5; D is uncertain. Trimming stripped 4 bases from V and 3 bases from J, with 10 bases between. Germline loops: CDR1 LNHDA, CDR2 SQIVND (reference sequence). This CDR3 has 14 residues. In nucleotides, the CDR3 is TGTGCCAGTAGTAGTCGAACAGTCAATCAGCCCCAGCATTTT. Its translation: CASSSRTVNQPQHF.

V gene TRBV10-1 combines with J gene TRBJ1-5; D remains ambiguous. This CDR3 contains 14 residues. V lost 8 bases and J 0 bases, leaving 11 bases between the germline ends. Germline values: CDR1 WNHNN, CDR2 SYGVQD (reference sequence). The CDR3 spells CASVHPASNQPQHF. CDR3 bases: TGCGCCAGCGTACATCCCGCTAGCAATCAGCCCCAGCATTTT.

This clonotype was seen a handful of times. The chain carries TRBV6-1 and TRBJ1-1, with 7 bases aligning to TRBD1. Germline CDR1 is MNHNS and CDR2 is SASEGT. The CDR3 extends over 14 amino acids. The V segment lost 0 bases and the J segment 3 bases; nucleotides outside the gene matches: 1. This CDR3 is CASSEARGHTEAFF. The DNA for the CDR3 is TGTGCCAGCAGTGAAGCAAGGGGGCACACTGAAGCTTTCTTT.

The CDR3 region is CASSYRRSSGANVLTF. CDR3 nucleotides: TGTGCCAGCAGTTACCGCCGGAGTTCTGGGGCCAACGTCCTGACTTTC. V gene TRBV6-5 combines with J gene TRBJ2-6, with no clear D. This CDR3 comprises 16 residues. Deletions cut 2 bases from V and 1 base from J, with 9 bases between. The V gene's germline CDR1 is MNHEY and CDR2 SVGAGI.

This clonotype counts as medium-sized. The genes are TRBV7-9 and TRBJ2-7; weak D call: TRBD1 (6 bases). Looked up from germline, CDR1 is SEHNR and CDR2 is FQNEAQ (reference sequence). This CDR3 region has 15 residues. Trimming removed 4 bases at V and 1 base at J, with 14 bases between. DNA for the CDR3: TGTGCCAGCAGCTCTCGGACAGCAATATCCTACGAGCAGTACTTC. This codes for CASSSRTAISYEQYF. Based on the CDR3 plus reference TRBV7-9 and TRBJ2-7, the full variable domain is DTGVSQNPRHKITKRGQNVTFRCDPISEHNRLYWYRQTLGQGPEFLTYFQNEAQLEKSRLLSDRFSAERPKGSFSTLEIQRTEQGDSAMYLCASSSRTAISYEQYFGPGTRLTVT.

There are a few counts of this clonotype. This sequence joins TRBV6-1 and TRBJ1-6, with 12 bases aligning to TRBD1. Germline CDR1 and CDR2: MNHNS and SASEGT. J gave up 8 bases and V 1 base, and 9 bases lay outside the gene matches. The CDR3 spans 18 residues. The CDR3 loop reads CASSEGRRDRGRDSPLHF. The DNA for the CDR3 is TGTGCCAGCAGTGAAGGGCGCCGGGACAGGGGGCGAGATTCACCCCTCCACTTT.

This clonotype was found a few times. V is TRBV5-1 and J is TRBJ2-1, with D uncertain. CDR1 and CDR2 from the germline V gene are SGHRS and YFSETQ. CDR3 size: 15 residues. V shed 2 bases and J shed 3 bases, with 12 bases lying between them. This chain's CDR3 is CASSFSSVLYNEQFF. CDR3 bases: TGCGCCAGCAGCTTCAGCAGCGTCCTCTACAATGAGCAGTTCTTC.

The chain has TRBV9 and TRBJ2-1, with 9 nucleotides matching TRBD2. The CDR3 has 13 residues. CDR1 is SGDLS, CDR2 YYNGEE, per germline. With V trimmed by 4 bases and J by 7 bases, 3 bases remained unmatched. CDR3 nucleotide sequence: TGTGCCAGCAGCCTTAGCGGGGGTAATGAGCAGTTCTTC. Its protein product is CASSLSGGNEQFF.

The chain uses TRBV5-4 and TRBJ1-1; D is perhaps TRBD1 (5 bases). V was trimmed by 0 bases and J by 6 bases, leaving 9 bases between them. The CDR3 length is 13 residues. Germline V gene sequence: CDR1 SGHNT, CDR2 YYREEE (reference sequence). CDR3 region: CASSLGRVAEAFF. Here the CDR3 DNA reads TGTGCCAGCAGCTTGGGCAGGGTGGCTGAAGCTTTCTTT. Together with reference TRBV5-4 and TRBJ1-1, the CDR3 gives the full variable domain: ETGVTQSPTHLIKTRGQQVTLRCSSQSGHNTVSWYQQALGQGPQFIFQYYREEENGRGNFPPRFSGLQFPNYSSELNVNALELDDSALYLCASSLGRVAEAFFGQGTRLTVV.

This clonotype was observed a handful of times. The V and J genes are TRBV19 and TRBJ1-6, with TRBD1 matching 9 bases. Germline lookup yields CDR1 LNHDA and CDR2 SQIVND (reference sequence). This CDR3 contains 16 residues. V gave up 4 bases and J gave up 4 bases; unmatched junction bases: 5. Here the CDR3 reads CASSTGTGIYNSPLHF. The CDR3 DNA is TGTGCCAGTAGTACTGGGACAGGGATTTATAATTCACCCCTCCACTTT.

Remarks on this clonotype: This may arise from a read error, as a much more abundant clone is one base away. The chain uses TRBV20-1 and TRBJ1-2; weak D call: TRBD1 (5 bases). Trimming pared 1 base from V and 7 bases from J, leaving 13 bases between. The CDR3 is 13 residues long. Per germline, CDR1 DFQATT and CDR2 SNEGSKA (reference sequence). This CDR3 is CSARAVNRFGYTF. CDR3 nucleotides: TGCAGTGCTAGAGCGGTCAACAGGTTTGGCTACACCTTC.

This clonotype was seen only once. V and J are TRBV5-1 and TRBJ1-1; D is unclear. The CDR3 is 14 amino acids. Germline V gives CDR1 SGHRS, CDR2 YFSETQ. The V gene lost 3 bases and the J gene lost 3 bases, with 12 bases spanning the gap. The CDR3, as DNA: TGCGCCAGCAGCTGGACCCAGAGGGACACTGAAGCTTTCTTT. This encodes CASSWTQRDTEAFF. The variable domain in full, completed from reference TRBV5-1 and TRBJ1-1, reads KAGVTQTPRYLIKTRGQQVTLSCSPISGHRSVSWYQQTPGQGLQFLFEYFSETQRNKGNFPGRFSGRQFSNSRSEMNVSTLELGDSALYLCASSWTQRDTEAFFGQGTRLTVV.

This clonotype occurred a few times. The chain carries TRBV19 and TRBJ1-2; tentative D call: TRBD1 (5 bases). Trimming removed 5 bases from V and 4 bases from J, with 14 bases in between. The CDR3 has 14 amino acids. Germline-derived CDR1 and CDR2 are LNHDA and SQIVND (reference sequence). The CDR3, as DNA: TGTGCCAGTAGTGGGACGCATATTACCTATGGCTACACCTTC. As protein: CASSGTHITYGYTF.

V is TRBV29-1 and J is TRBJ1-1; no firm D call. Looked up from germline, CDR1 is SQVTM and CDR2 is ANQGSEA. The CDR3 is 11 amino acids. Trimming pared 3 bases from V and 4 bases from J, leaving 6 bases between. CDR3 protein: CSVDLGTEAFF. DNA of the CDR3: TGCAGCGTTGACCTGGGCACTGAAGCTTTCTTT.

This chain uses TRBV18 with TRBJ1-1; D gene ambiguous. V was cut by 3 bases and J by 5 bases, with 4 bases left in between. Germline V gives CDR1 KGHSH, CDR2 LQKENI. CDR3 length equals 11 residues. CDR3 loop: CASSPATEAFF. The CDR3 coding sequence is TGTGCCAGCTCACCGGCAACTGAAGCTTTCTTT.

J is TRBJ2-1 and V is TRBV12-3 or TRBV12-4; TRBD1 matches 9 bases. The CDR3 loop spans 14 amino acids. V was clipped by 6 bases and J by 5 bases; unmatched bases: 5. The CDR3 coding sequence is TGTGCCAGCAGGAGGGACAGGGCGGACAATGAGCAGTTCTTC. This gives the protein CASRRDRADNEQFF.

This clonotype turned up a few times. The chain recombines TRBV12-3 or TRBV12-4 with TRBJ2-5; D may be TRBD2 (5 bases). The ends were cut back, 1 base at V and 4 bases at J, with 16 bases in the middle. This CDR3 comprises 16 residues. The CDR3 DNA reads TGTGCCAGCAGTTTAGGCGGAGGTAGGGTTGGAGAGACCCAGTACTTC. This sequence encodes CASSLGGGRVGETQYF.

A few counts support this clonotype. The CDR3 spells CASDGGQGSPGVDTQYF. CDR3 DNA: TGTGCCAGCGACGGAGGGCAGGGATCACCTGGGGTCGATACGCAGTATTTT. The chain uses TRBV6-1 and TRBJ2-3; tentatively, D is TRBD2 (6 bases). Looked up from germline, CDR1 is MNHNS and CDR2 is SASEGT. This CDR3 has 17 amino acids. Trimming shortened V by 8 bases and J by 6 bases, and 27 bases separated the two germline ends.

This clonotype was observed a few times. This chain uses TRBV2 with TRBJ1-1, with D unresolved. The germline CDR1 and CDR2 sequences are SNHLY and FYNNEI. The CDR3 loop spans 14 amino acids. Deletions cut 1 base from V and 4 bases from J, with 10 bases between. The CDR3 DNA reads as TGTGCCAGCAGTGAAGGGGGTTTGAGCACTGAAGCTTTCTTT. Its translation: CASSEGGLSTEAFF.

This clonotype was seen a few times. The chain joins TRBV6-1 to TRBJ2-1; 9 positions match TRBD2. The V and J ends lost 2 bases and 5 bases, in that order; junction bases with no gene match: 7. This CDR3 region has 16 residues. Per the germline V gene, CDR1 is MNHNS and CDR2 is SASEGT. The CDR3, as DNA: TGTGCCAGCAGTGAACGGGTAGCGGGGGCCCACAATGAGCAGTTCTTC. It codes for CASSERVAGAHNEQFF.

By frequency in the sample, this clonotype is medium-sized. The chain combines TRBV7-9 with TRBJ1-2, with 7 bases that match TRBD1. Germline CDR1 reads SEHNR; CDR2 reads FQNEAQ (reference sequence). The CDR3 contains 13 residues. J gave up 4 bases and V 6 bases, and 5 bases lay outside the gene matches. This CDR3 reads CASRQGFGYGYTF. As DNA, the CDR3 is TGTGCCAGCAGACAGGGGTTTGGCTATGGCTACACCTTC.

The table lists this clonotype with a few counts. The chain couples TRBV7-3 to TRBJ1-2; TRBD1 might be the D (6 bases). Looked up from germline, CDR1 is SGHTA and CDR2 is FQGTGA. V lost 5 bases and J 2 bases, leaving 18 bases between the germline ends. The CDR3 loop spans 16 amino acids. CDR3 coding DNA: TGTGCCAGCAGCCCTAGGGGGGGGGGATTAAACTATGGCTACACCTTC. This translates into CASSPRGGGLNYGYTF.

The chain employs TRBV12-3 or TRBV12-4 and TRBJ2-2; D is uncertain. Trimming took off 3 bases at V and 6 bases at J, with 5 bases between the two ends. CDR3 length: 12 residues. CDR3 in amino acids: CASSFAAGELFF. CDR3 nucleotides: TGTGCCAGCAGTTTTGCCGCCGGGGAGCTGTTTTTT.